Below, 17 T cell receptor beta chains from the same sample are listed, as sequenced in a study of blood T cell repertoires in COVID-19 (dated by TCRdb to 2018 to 2021). The library was produced with the immunoSEQ multiplex PCR assay. Sourced from immuneACCESS, this table was stored by TCRdb with only in-frame sequences that have V and J called. A share of the clones is absent; for the studies checked, an unresolved V gene accounts for under half, and the remainder has no known explanation. The sample table shows 200,000 to 250,000 clones, and approximately 84% are seen once. The top ten clones comprise about 2.9% of the sample. Sequencing input: peripheral blood. These receptors originate from a woman in her 30s who had recovered from COVID-19.

This chain joins TRBV4-1 and TRBJ2-3; TRBD2 aligns across 13 bases. The CDR3 is 19 residues long. The germline V gene has CDR1 MGHRA and CDR2 YSYEKL. Germline trimming cut 4 bases from V and 4 bases from J; bases unmatched to any gene: 14. CDR3 protein: CASSPPTSGGAVVADTQYF. CDR3 nucleotide sequence: TGCGCCAGCAGCCCGCCCACTAGCGGGGGGGCCGTCGTCGCAGATACGCAGTATTTT.

This chain's CDR3 is CASSGDWNTGELFF. The DNA of the CDR3 is TGTGCCAGTAGCGGAGACTGGAACACCGGGGAGCTGTTTTTT. This chain links TRBV19 with TRBJ2-2; D is ambiguous. Germline loops: CDR1 LNHDA, CDR2 SQIVND (reference sequence). V was shortened by 6 bases and J by 1 base, with 9 bases between the two germline ends. This CDR3 has 14 residues.

This rearrangement joins TRBV2 to TRBJ1-5; TRBD1 matches at 7 bases. V shed 4 bases, J shed 5 bases, and the junction held 8 bases outside the gene matches. Looked up from germline, CDR1 is SNHLY and CDR2 is FYNNEI. The CDR3 contains 15 residues. CDR3 amino acids: CASSVESGGYQPQHF. CDR3 DNA: TGTGCCAGCAGTGTGGAGTCAGGGGGATATCAGCCCCAGCATTTT.

The chain combines TRBV18 with TRBJ1-3, with a weak D call TRBD1 (6 bases). CDR3 length equals 15 residues. Germline assignment: CDR1 KGHSH and CDR2 LQKENI. V was pared by 1 base and J by 2 bases, with 9 bases between. CDR3 nucleotides: TGTGCCAGCTCACCACTCCGGGACACTGGAAACACCATATATTTT. This translates into CASSPLRDTGNTIYF. Complete variable domain (other parts from reference TRBV18 and TRBJ1-3): NAGVMQNPRHLVRRRGQEARLRCSPMKGHSHVYWYRQLPEEGLKFMVYLQKENIIDESGMPKERFSAEFPKEGPSILRIQQVVRGDSAAYFCASSPLRDTGNTIYFGEGSWLTVV.

CDR3: CASSSLGGGYTF. CDR3 in DNA: TGTGCCAGCAGCTCCCTAGGAGGGGGCTACACCTTC. The V call is TRBV13, the J call TRBJ1-2; unclear D gene. The CDR3 contains 12 residues. Trimming took off 4 bases at V and 8 bases at J, with 11 bases between the two ends. The germline V gene encodes CDR1 PRHDT and CDR2 FYEKMQ (reference sequence).

The gene calls are TRBV6-5 and TRBJ2-7; D is unclear. Per germline, CDR1 MNHEY and CDR2 SVGAGI. This CDR3 is 12 amino acids long. Trimming took off 6 bases at V and 6 bases at J, with 12 bases between the two ends. CDR3 bases: TGTGCCAGCAGAAGTCACCTCGGCGAGCAGTACTTC. Translating it yields CASRSHLGEQYF.

The V gene is TRBV7-9, the J gene TRBJ1-2; 7 positions match TRBD1. The germline V gene encodes CDR1 SEHNR and CDR2 FQNEAQ (reference sequence). Trimming took 5 bases from V and 3 from J; bases not matched to a gene: 6. The CDR3 has 14 amino acids. CDR3 bases: TGTGCCAGCAGCCCGCGACAGGGAGACTATGGCTACACCTTC. It yields the protein CASSPRQGDYGYTF. The whole variable domain, filled in from reference TRBV7-9 and TRBJ1-2, reads DTGVSQNPRHKITKRGQNVTFRCDPISEHNRLYWYRQTLGQGPEFLTYFQNEAQLEKSRLLSDRFSAERPKGSFSTLEIQRTEQGDSAMYLCASSPRQGDYGYTFGSGTRLTVV.

The chain has TRBV14 and TRBJ2-3; possible D gene TRBD2, 5 bases. The length of the CDR3 is 14 residues. Trimming cost V 0 bases and J 3 bases, with 7 bases left between them. Germline lookup yields CDR1 SGHDN and CDR2 FVKESK. The CDR3 nucleotides are TGTGCCAGCAGCCAAGATCCGGGGACAGATACGCAGTATTTT. Protein sequence: CASSQDPGTDTQYF. Full variable domain (rest looked up from reference TRBV14 and TRBJ2-3): EAGVTQFPSHSVIEKGQTVTLRCDPISGHDNLYWYRRVMGKEIKFLLHFVKESKQDESGMPNNRFLAERTGGTYSTLKVQPAELEDSGVYFCASSQDPGTDTQYFGPGTRLTVL.

The chain has TRBV27 and TRBJ2-3; TRBD2 aligns across 12 bases. In germline, CDR1 is MNHEY, CDR2 SMNVEV (reference sequence). The CDR3 has 17 residues. The junction had 7 bases not matched to a gene; V was cut back by 1 base and J by 5 bases. The CDR3 sequence is CASSLYAALAGGDTQYF. The CDR3 nucleotides read TGTGCCAGCAGTTTATATGCGGCACTAGCGGGAGGAGATACGCAGTATTTT.

J is TRBJ1-3 and V is TRBV4-2, with D maybe TRBD1 (6 bases). The CDR3 sequence is 16 residues long. CDR1 and CDR2 from the germline V gene are LGHNA and YNFKEQ. V lost 0 bases, J lost 4 bases, and 13 bases lay in between. CDR3 in DNA: TGTGCCAGCAGCCAAGATCGAAGGGGGACAGGAAACACCATATATTTT. It translates to CASSQDRRGTGNTIYF.

This chain connects TRBV7-9 to TRBJ1-2; D gene unclear. CDR3 length: 15 amino acids. Germline V gene lookup returns CDR1 SEHNR and CDR2 FQNEAQ (reference sequence). With 7 bases removed from V and 0 bases from J, the gap between germline ends came to 15 bases. This CDR3 is CASTPTENPNYGYTF. The CDR3 nucleotides read TGTGCCAGCACTCCTACAGAGAATCCTAACTATGGCTACACCTTC.

This chain uses TRBV5-1 with TRBJ2-3, with D unresolved. The CDR3 sequence is 13 residues long. Trimming took off 4 bases at V and 0 bases at J, with 6 bases between the two ends. Germline values: CDR1 SGHRS, CDR2 YFSETQ. Here the CDR3 reads CASSITSTDTQYF. In nucleotides, the CDR3 is TGCGCCAGCAGCATAACTAGCACAGATACGCAGTATTTT.

The rearrangement links TRBV30 to TRBJ1-6, with D perhaps matching TRBD1 (5 bases). CDR3 length equals 13 residues. Trimming took 2 bases from V and 11 from J, leaving 13 bases between them. Germline CDR1 reads GTSNPN; CDR2 reads SVGIG (reference sequence). The CDR3 protein is CAWSKGFDTPLHF. The CDR3 DNA reads TGTGCCTGGAGTAAGGGGTTTGATACACCCCTCCACTTT.

The chain employs TRBV6-5 and TRBJ2-5; tentative D call: TRBD2 (7 bases). The V and J ends lost 3 bases and 2 bases respectively, with 13 bases between them. The CDR3 totals 15 residues. Germline V lookup: CDR1 MNHEY, CDR2 SVGAGI. CDR3 sequence: CASSYGGGEQETQYF. The CDR3 DNA sequence: TGTGCCAGCAGTTATGGAGGGGGGGAACAAGAGACCCAGTACTTC.

The rearrangement links TRBV27 to TRBJ2-1, with 10 bases lining up with TRBD2. V lost 6 bases and J lost 0; bases outside the gene matches: 2. This CDR3 is 15 amino acids long. From germline, CDR1 is MNHEY and CDR2 SMNVEV (reference sequence). CDR3 amino acids: CASRIAGGSYNEQFF. In DNA, the CDR3 is TGTGCCAGCAGAATAGCGGGGGGCTCCTACAATGAGCAGTTCTTC.

This clone was found a few times. The chain carries TRBV5-1 and TRBJ2-3; 9 bases line up with TRBD2. The CDR3 loop spans 18 amino acids. Looked up from germline, CDR1 is SGHRS and CDR2 is YFSETQ. With V trimmed by 0 bases and J by 0 bases, 8 bases remained unmatched. Here the CDR3 DNA reads TGCGCCAGCAGCTTGGGGCTAGCGGGGTCCCAAAGCACAGATACGCAGTATTTT. This sequence encodes CASSLGLAGSQSTDTQYF. The full variable domain, in which reference TRBV5-1 and TRBJ2-3 provide the parts outside the CDR3, is KAGVTQTPRYLIKTRGQQVTLSCSPISGHRSVSWYQQTPGQGLQFLFEYFSETQRNKGNFPGRFSGRQFSNSRSEMNVSTLELGDSALYLCASSLGLAGSQSTDTQYFGPGTRLTVL.

This clone has just a few counts. The chain couples TRBV7-9 to TRBJ2-2; 7 bases fit TRBD2. CDR3 length equals 15 residues. The V gene end was trimmed by 5 bases and the J gene end by 1 base; junction bases not matched to a gene: 4. Germline V lookup: CDR1 SEHNR, CDR2 FQNEAQ (reference sequence). CDR3 DNA: TGTGCCAGCAGCGAACGGGGGGTGAACACCGGGGAGCTGTTTTTT. This encodes CASSERGVNTGELFF.